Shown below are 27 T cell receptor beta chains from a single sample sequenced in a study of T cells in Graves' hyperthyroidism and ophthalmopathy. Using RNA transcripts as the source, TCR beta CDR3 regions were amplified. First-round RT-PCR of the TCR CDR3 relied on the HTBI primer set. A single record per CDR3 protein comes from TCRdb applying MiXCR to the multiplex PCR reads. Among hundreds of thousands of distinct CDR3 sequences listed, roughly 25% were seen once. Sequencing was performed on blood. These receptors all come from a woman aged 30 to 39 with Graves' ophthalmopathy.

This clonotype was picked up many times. The CDR3 protein is CSVLQAFGQPQHF. The CDR3 DNA is TGCAGCGTCCTACAGGCGTTCGGGCAGCCCCAGCATTTT. The rearrangement joins TRBV29-1 to TRBJ1-5, with a tentative D call TRBD1 (5 bases). The length of the CDR3 is 13 residues. Trimming removed 6 bases at V and 7 bases at J, with 16 bases between. Germline V gives CDR1 SQVTM, CDR2 ANQGSEA.

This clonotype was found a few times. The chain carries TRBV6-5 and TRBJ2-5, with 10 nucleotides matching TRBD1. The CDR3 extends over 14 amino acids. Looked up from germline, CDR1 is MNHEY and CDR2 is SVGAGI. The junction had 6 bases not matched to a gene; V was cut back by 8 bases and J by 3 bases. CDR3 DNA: TGTGCCAGCGGAATAGGACAGGGGGAAGAGACCCAGTACTTC. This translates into CASGIGQGEETQYF.

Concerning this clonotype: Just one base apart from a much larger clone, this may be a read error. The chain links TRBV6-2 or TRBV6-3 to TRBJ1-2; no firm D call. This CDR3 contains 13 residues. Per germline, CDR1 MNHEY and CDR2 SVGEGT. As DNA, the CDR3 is TGTGCCAGCAGTTACCGGTACAACTATGGCCACACCTTC. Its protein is CASSYRYNYGHTF.

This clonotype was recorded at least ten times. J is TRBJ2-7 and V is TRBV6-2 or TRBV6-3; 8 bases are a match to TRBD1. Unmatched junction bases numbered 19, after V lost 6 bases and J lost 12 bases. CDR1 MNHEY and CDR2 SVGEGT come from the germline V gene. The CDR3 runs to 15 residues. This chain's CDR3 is CASSYMDLERTGLYF. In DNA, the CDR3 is TGTGCCAGCAGCTATATGGACTTGGAGAGGACAGGGTTGTACTTC.

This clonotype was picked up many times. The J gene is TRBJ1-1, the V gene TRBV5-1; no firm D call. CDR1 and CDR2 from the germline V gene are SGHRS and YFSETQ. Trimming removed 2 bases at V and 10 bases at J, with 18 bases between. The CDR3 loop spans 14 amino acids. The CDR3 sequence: CASSLGVILAGAFF. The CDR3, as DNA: TGCGCCAGCAGCTTAGGAGTTATTCTGGCCGGAGCTTTCTTT.

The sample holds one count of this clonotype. CDR3 in amino acids: CAISALPGTSGLTLAKNIQYF. The CDR3 DNA sequence: TGTGCCATCAGTGCACTCCCGGGGACTAGCGGCCTGACACTAGCCAAAAACATTCAGTACTTC. The chain recombines TRBV10-3 with TRBJ2-4; TRBD2 matches 11 bases. Trimming took 4 bases from V and 0 from J; bases not matched to a gene: 17. CDR3 length: 21 residues. Looked up from germline, CDR1 is ENHRY and CDR2 is SYGVKD.

The DNA of the CDR3 is TGTGCCAGCAGCCCGGAACGGACGCCCCAGCATTTT. Translating gives CASSPERTPQHF. The V gene is TRBV7-2, the J gene TRBJ1-5; no definite D call. Trimming left V 5 bases short and J 9 bases short, with 11 bases between. Germline V gene lookup returns CDR1 SGHTA and CDR2 FQGNSA. The CDR3 runs to 12 residues.

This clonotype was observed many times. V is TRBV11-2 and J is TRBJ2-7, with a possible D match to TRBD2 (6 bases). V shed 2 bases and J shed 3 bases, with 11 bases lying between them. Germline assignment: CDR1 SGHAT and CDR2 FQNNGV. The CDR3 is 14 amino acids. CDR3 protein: CASSLKGLFYEQYF. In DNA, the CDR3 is TGTGCCAGCAGCTTAAAGGGACTGTTCTACGAGCAGTACTTC. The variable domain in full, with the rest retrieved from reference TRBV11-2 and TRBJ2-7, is EAGVAQSPRYKIIEKRQSVAFWCNPISGHATLYWYQQILGQGPKLLIQFQNNGVVDDSQLPKDRFSAERLKGVDSTLKIQPAKLEDSAVYLCASSLKGLFYEQYFGPGTRLTVT.

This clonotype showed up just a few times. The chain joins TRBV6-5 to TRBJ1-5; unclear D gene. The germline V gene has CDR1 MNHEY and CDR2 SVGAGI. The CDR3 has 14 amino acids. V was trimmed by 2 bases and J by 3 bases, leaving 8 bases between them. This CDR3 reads CASSYGGDNQPQHF. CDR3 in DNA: TGTGCCAGCAGTTACGGCGGGGACAATCAGCCCCAGCATTTT.

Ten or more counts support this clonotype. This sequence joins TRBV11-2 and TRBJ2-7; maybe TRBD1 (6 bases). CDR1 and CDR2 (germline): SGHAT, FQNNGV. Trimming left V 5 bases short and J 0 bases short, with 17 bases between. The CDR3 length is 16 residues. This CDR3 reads CASSGRTVSPSYEQYF. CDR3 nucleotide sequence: TGTGCCAGCAGCGGCCGGACAGTCTCTCCCTCCTACGAGCAGTACTTC.

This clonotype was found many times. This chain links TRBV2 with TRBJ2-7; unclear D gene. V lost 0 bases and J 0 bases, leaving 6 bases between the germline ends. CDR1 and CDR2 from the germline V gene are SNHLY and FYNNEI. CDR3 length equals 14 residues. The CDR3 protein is CASSEANISYEQYF. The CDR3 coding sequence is TGTGCCAGCAGTGAAGCAAACATCTCCTACGAGCAGTACTTC. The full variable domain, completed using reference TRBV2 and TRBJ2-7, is EPEVTQTPSHQVTQMGQEVILRCVPISNHLYFYWYRQILGQKVEFLVSFYNNEISEKSEIFDDQFSVERPDGSNFTLKIRSTKLEDSAMYFCASSEANISYEQYFGPGTRLTVT.

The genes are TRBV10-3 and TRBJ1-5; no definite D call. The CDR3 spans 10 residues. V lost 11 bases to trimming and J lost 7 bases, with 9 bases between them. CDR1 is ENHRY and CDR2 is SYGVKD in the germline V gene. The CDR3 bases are TGTGCCGCTGGGCGCCAGCCCCAGCATTTT. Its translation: CAAGRQPQHF.

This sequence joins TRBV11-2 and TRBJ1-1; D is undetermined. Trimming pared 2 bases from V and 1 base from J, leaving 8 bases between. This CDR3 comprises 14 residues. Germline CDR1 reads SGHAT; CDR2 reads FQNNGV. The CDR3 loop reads CASSLFYQNTEAFF. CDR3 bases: TGTGCCAGCAGCTTATTTTATCAGAACACTGAAGCTTTCTTT.

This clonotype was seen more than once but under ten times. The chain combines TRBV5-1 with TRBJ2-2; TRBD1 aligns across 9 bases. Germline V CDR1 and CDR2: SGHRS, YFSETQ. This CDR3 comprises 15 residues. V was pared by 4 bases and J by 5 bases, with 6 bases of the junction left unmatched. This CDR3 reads CASSPRDRETGELFF. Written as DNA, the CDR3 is TGCGCCAGCAGCCCCCGGGACAGGGAAACCGGGGAGCTGTTTTTT.

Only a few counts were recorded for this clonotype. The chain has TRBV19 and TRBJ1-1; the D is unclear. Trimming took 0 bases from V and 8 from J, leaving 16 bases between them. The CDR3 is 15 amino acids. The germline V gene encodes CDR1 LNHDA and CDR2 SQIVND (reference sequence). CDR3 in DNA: TGTGCCAGTAGTATAGATCTTCTCTTCCTCCAGGAAGCTTTCTTT. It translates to CASSIDLLFLQEAFF.

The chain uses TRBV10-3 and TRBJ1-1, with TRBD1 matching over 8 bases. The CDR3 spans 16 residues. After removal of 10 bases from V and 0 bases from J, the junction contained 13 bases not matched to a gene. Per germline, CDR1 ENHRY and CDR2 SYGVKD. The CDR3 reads CANTDRAKGMNTEAFF. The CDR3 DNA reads TGTGCCAACACGGACAGGGCGAAAGGGATGAACACTGAAGCTTTCTTT.

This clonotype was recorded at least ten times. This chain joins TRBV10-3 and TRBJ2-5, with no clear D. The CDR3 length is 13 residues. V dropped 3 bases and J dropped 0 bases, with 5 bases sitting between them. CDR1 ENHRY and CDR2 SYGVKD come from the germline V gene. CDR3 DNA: TGTGCCATCAGTGAAGCTTACCAAGAGACCCAGTACTTC. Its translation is CAISEAYQETQYF.

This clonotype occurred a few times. The CDR3 protein is CASSNSGGDYGYTF. The CDR3 DNA follows: TGTGCCAGCAGCAATTCAGGGGGAGATTATGGCTACACCTTC. The rearrangement links TRBV9 to TRBJ1-2, with 7 bases aligning to TRBD1. In germline, CDR1 is SGDLS, CDR2 YYNGEE. The CDR3 has 14 amino acids. V was clipped by 4 bases and J by 5 bases; unmatched bases: 8.

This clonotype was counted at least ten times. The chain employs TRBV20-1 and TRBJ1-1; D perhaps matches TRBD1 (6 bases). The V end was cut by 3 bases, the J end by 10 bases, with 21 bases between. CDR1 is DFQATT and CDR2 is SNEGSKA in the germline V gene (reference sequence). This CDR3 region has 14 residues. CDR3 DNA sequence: TGCAGTGCTAGCAGCACCCTGGGGGGACATATAGCTTTCTTT. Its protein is CSASSTLGGHIAFF.

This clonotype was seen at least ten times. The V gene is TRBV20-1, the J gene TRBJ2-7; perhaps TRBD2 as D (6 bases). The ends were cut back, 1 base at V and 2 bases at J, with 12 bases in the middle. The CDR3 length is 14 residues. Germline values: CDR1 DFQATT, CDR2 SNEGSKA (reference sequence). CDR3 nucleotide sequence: TGCAGTGCTAGAGTCCGGGAGTCAACCTACGAGCAGTACTTC. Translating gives CSARVRESTYEQYF.

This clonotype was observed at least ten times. The CDR3 sequence: CSVGTDGELFF. CDR3 nucleotides: TGCAGCGTTGGGACTGACGGGGAGCTGTTTTTT. The chain carries TRBV29-1 and TRBJ2-2; possibly TRBD2 for D (5 bases). Trimming removed 4 bases from V and 7 bases from J, with 7 bases in between. CDR1 and CDR2 from the germline V gene are SQVTM and ANQGSEA. This CDR3 contains 11 residues.

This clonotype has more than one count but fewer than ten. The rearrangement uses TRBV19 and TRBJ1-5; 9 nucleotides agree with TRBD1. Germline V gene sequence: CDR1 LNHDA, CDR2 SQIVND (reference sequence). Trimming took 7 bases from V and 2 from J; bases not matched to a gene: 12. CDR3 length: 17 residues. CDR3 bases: TGTGCCAGTACGCAGGGACAGGGTGCACTCGGCAATCAGCCCCAGCATTTT. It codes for CASTQGQGALGNQPQHF.

The CDR3 DNA reads TGTGCCAGCAGTTTCGACCACGGAGAGACCCAGTACTTC. Amino acid sequence: CASSFDHGETQYF. The J gene is TRBJ2-5, the V gene TRBV12-3 or TRBV12-4; D not certain. Trimming took 3 bases from V and 4 from J, leaving 9 bases between them. This CDR3 spans 13 amino acids.

CDR3 in DNA: TGTGCCAGCAGTGAAGACCAGGGGGCGCGTACTGAAGCTTTCTTT. It is translated as CASSEDQGARTEAFF. This rearrangement joins TRBV6-4 to TRBJ1-1; 8 bases fit TRBD1. The germline V gene encodes CDR1 MRHNA and CDR2 SNTAGT. The CDR3 totals 15 residues. V was clipped by 3 bases and J by 5 bases; unmatched bases: 8.

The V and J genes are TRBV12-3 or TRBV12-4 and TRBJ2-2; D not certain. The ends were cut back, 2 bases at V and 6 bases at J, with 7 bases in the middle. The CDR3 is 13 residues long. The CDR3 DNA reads TGTGCCAGCAGTTTAAAAGGGCCCGGGGAGCTGTTTTTT. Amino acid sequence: CASSLKGPGELFF.

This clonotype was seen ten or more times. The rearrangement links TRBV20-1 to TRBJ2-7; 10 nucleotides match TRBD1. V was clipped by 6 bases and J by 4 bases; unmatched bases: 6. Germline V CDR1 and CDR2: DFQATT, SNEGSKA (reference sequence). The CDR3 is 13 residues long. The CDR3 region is CSAPGQGLYEQYF. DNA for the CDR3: TGCAGTGCCCCGGGACAGGGGCTATACGAGCAGTACTTC.

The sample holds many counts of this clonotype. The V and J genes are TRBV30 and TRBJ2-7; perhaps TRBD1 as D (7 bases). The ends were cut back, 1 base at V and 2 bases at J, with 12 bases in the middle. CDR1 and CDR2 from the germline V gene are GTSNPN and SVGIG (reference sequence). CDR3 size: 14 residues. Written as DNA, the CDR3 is TGTGCCTGGAGTGGCGGGACAGTAACCTACGAGCAGTACTTC. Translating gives CAWSGGTVTYEQYF.